The clone carrying this T cell receptor beta chain was seen repeatedly, ten times or more. The antigen is unknown. TCRdb independently ran MiXCR on the 5' RACE reads; one entry per CDR3 protein. The table lists 250,000 to 400,000 distinct CDR3 sequences, around an eighth of them singletons. This entry is derived from a study of T-cell memory formation after mild COVID-19. Study conclusions and caveats: Clonal second-wave expansions that peaked on day 37 had unconfirmed SARS-CoV-2 specificity.

This receptor was taken from a young man who had mild COVID-19 (a few samples of this study predate the infection). Cell type and time point are not known. Material for sequencing was PBMCs or a T cell subset sorted from them (not recorded which).

The CDR3: CASRPGHQETQYF. CDR3 DNA sequence: TGTGCCAGCAGGCCCGGACACCAAGAGACCCAGTACTTC. This chain uses TRBV7-9 with TRBJ2-5; D unclear. CDR1 is SEHNR, CDR2 FQNEAQ, per germline (reference sequence). CDR3 length equals 13 residues. The V end lost 6 bases, the J end lost 0 bases, and 8 bases lay between the germline ends.